This T cell receptor beta chain came from a study of blood T cell repertoires in COVID-19. Clones were sequenced by immunoSEQ multiplex PCR, and TCRdb holds only the in-frame ones, with some missing. The table has over 90,000 clones, approximately 80% seen once. Germline V CDR1 and CDR2: ENHRY, SYGVKD. CDR3 length: 15 amino acids. Trimming removed 6 bases at V and 7 bases at J, with 18 bases between. This rearrangement joins TRBV10-3 to TRBJ2-2; a possible D gene is TRBD1 (6 bases). The sequence came from a man of 80 years or more with COVID-19, enrolled during active disease. What was sequenced was peripheral blood. This chain's CDR3 is CAIRMGPGVSGELFF. The CDR3 coding sequence is TGTGCCATCAGGATGGGGCCAGGGGTGAGCGGGGAGCTGTTTTTT.